The clone carrying this TCR beta chain was seen a handful of times. The source of the sample is a study of radiotherapy plus CTLA-4 blockade in lung cancer. Libraries were prepared by immunoSEQ multiplex PCR; TCRdb keeps only in-frame clonotypes and omits some of them. Of tens of thousands of clones listed, roughly four fifths are singletons. V shed 3 bases, J shed 8 bases, and the junction held 10 bases outside the gene matches. There are 15 residues in the CDR3. Germline CDR1 KGHSH, CDR2 LQKENI. J is TRBJ2-1 and V is TRBV18, with 7 bases that match TRBD1. Sequenced material: peripheral blood, taken from a patient treated with radiotherapy plus ipilimumab. This clonotype originated in a human donor with non-small cell lung cancer whose response to radiotherapy plus ipilimumab could not be evaluated. CDR3 residues: CASSPNTGESDEQFF. The CDR3, as DNA: TGTGCCAGCTCACCGAATACAGGGGAGAGTGATGAGCAGTTCTTC. Drawing the rest from reference TRBV18 and TRBJ2-1, the complete variable domain is NAGVMQNPRHLVRRRGQEARLRCSPMKGHSHVYWYRQLPEEGLKFMVYLQKENIIDESGMPKERFSAEFPKEGPSILRIQQVVRGDSAAYFCASSPNTGESDEQFFGPGTRLTVL.